The rows below give T cell receptor beta chains drawn from one sample of a study of read filtering for tumor transcriptome and immune sequencing. TCRdb re-called the reads through MiXCR, storing one row per CDR3 protein. The profile shows tens of thousands of distinct CDR3 sequences, 10% to 15% of them singletons. Sequencing input: a population of CD138-negative cells sorted from bone marrow. These receptors all come from a donor at least 40 years old with multiple myeloma. The CDR3 runs from the conserved cysteine through the conserved F or W.

CASSLGWGVGYGYTF	TRBV7-6
CASSPRTGLNTGELFF	TRBV4-2
CASRGQGGDTEAFF	TRBV27
CASTDKGPGGSGANVLTF	TRBV28
CASSPSSTAAYEQYF	TRBV7-2
CSVEDSRGYEQYF	TRBV29-1
CSAVGGRGSNQPQHF	TRBV20-1
CASSLGSSGGTYEQYF	TRBV5-1
CASSRLAGGPDTGELFF	TRBV3-1
CASSLDGGGYNSPLHF	TRBV5-1
CAISERAGDSYEQYF	TRBV10-3
CARSLGNEQFF	TRBV4-1
CASSQDTRPSGVLNEQFF	TRBV3-1
CASSLGTGLLNEQFF	TRBV7-2
CSGGGAETQYF	TRBV29-1
CASSQAYSNQPQHF	TRBV4-1
CASSRRYGYTF	TRBV28
CASSPSGEGNTIYF	TRBV12-3/TRBV12-4
CASRKGGTGANVLTF	TRBV5-4
CSVEDLAGDGDTQYF	TRBV29-1
CGSSDGGTGELFF	TRBV2
CASSLSGLAGTDTQYF	TRBV27
CASSVGASGYYNEQFF	TRBV9
CASSMVGEQYF	TRBV19
CSVKAASSYNEQFF	TRBV29-1
CASSLKLGNQPQHF	TRBV28